There are many counts of the clone carrying this T cell receptor beta chain. Its specificity is unknown. The record originates from a study of T-cell reconstitution after alpha-beta-depleted transplantation in children. Study-wide results and limits: In patients about two months after transplant, alpha-beta T cells reportedly arose from several hundred expanded graft clones. Surviving recipient T cells and intrathymic progenitors accounted for some patients' high TCRbeta diversity at day 60. After one year, T-cell counts and TCRbeta diversity mostly came from new T cells.

Preparation of the TCRbeta library involved a method that used unique molecular identifiers. MiXCR was run by TCRdb on the PCR reads, yielding one entry per CDR3 protein. Of 280,000 or so distinct CDR3 sequences listed, approximately 10% are singletons. This CDR3 contains 14 residues. CDR1 and CDR2 from the germline V gene are SNHLY and FYNNEI. Between the trimmed V and J ends, which lost 3 bases and 6 bases, there was a span of 14 bases. J is TRBJ1-1 and V is TRBV2, with D hard to call. The specimen comprised peripheral blood, sampled 180 days after TCRalphabeta/CD19-depleted stem cell transplant. This sequence originates from a male patient aged 2-10 years who had a stem cell transplant for chronic granulomatous disease, so the T cells may come from the graft donor. Here the CDR3 DNA reads TGTGCCAGCAGTGAGGTGAATTACCCGGCTGAAGCTTTCTTT. Its translation: CASSEVNYPAEAFF.